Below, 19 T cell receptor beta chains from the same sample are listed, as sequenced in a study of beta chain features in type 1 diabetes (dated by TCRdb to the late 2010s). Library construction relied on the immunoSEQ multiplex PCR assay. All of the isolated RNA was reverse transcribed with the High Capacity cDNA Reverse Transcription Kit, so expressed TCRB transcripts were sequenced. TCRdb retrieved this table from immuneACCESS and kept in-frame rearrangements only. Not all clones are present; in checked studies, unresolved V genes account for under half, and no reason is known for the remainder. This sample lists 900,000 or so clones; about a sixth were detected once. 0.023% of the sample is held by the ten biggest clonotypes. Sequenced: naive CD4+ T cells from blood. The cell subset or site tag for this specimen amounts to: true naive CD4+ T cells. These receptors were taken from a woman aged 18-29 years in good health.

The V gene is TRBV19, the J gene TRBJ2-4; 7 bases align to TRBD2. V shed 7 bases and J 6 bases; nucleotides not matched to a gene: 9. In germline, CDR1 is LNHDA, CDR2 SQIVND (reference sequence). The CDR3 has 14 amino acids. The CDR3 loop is CASKEFSGRNIQYF. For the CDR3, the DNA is TGTGCCAGTAAAGAATTTAGCGGGCGAAACATTCAGTACTTC.

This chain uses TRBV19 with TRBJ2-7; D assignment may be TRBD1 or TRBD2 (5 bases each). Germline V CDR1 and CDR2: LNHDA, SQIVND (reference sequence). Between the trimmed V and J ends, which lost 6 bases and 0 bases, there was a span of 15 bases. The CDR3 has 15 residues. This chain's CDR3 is CASRDRDDYSYEQYF. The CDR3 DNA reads TGTGCCAGTAGGGACCGGGACGACTACTCCTACGAGCAGTACTTC.

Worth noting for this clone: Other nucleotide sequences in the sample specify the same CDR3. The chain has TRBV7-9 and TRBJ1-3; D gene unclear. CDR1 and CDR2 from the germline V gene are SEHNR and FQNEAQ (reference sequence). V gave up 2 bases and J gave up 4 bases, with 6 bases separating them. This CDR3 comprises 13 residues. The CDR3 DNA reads TGTGCCAGCAGCTTATTCGGGGGAAACACCATATATTTT. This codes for CASSLFGGNTIYF. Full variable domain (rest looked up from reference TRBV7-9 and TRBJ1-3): DTGVSQNPRHKITKRGQNVTFRCDPISEHNRLYWYRQTLGQGPEFLTYFQNEAQLEKSRLLSDRFSAERPKGSFSTLEIQRTEQGDSAMYLCASSLFGGNTIYFGEGSWLTVV.

The DNA of the CDR3 is TGTGCCAGCAGCCCCGGGACTAACTATGGCTACACCTTC. Translation gives CASSPGTNYGYTF. This chain connects TRBV7-3 to TRBJ1-2, with D uncertain. Germline CDR1 and CDR2: SGHTA and FQGTGA. The CDR3 sequence is 13 residues long. V shed 5 bases and J shed 0 bases, with 7 bases lying between them.

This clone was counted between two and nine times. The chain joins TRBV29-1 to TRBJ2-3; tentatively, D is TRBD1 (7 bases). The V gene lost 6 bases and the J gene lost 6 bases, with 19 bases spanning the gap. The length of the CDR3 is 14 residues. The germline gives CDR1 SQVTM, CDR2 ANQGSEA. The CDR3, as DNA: TGCAGCGTATCAGGAGGGGGCGCTGGGGATACGCAGTATTTT. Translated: CSVSGGGAGDTQYF.

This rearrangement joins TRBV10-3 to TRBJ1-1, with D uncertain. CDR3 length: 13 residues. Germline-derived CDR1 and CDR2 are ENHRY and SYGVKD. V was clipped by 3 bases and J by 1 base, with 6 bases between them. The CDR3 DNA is TGTGCCATCAGTGAAACCAAGAACACTGAAGCTTTCTTT. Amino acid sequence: CAISETKNTEAFF.

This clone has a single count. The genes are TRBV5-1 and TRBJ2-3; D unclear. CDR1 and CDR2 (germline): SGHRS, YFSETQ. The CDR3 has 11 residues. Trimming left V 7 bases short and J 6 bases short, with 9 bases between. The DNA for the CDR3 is TGCGCCAGCGCCCTCACGGATACGCAGTATTTT. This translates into CASALTDTQYF.

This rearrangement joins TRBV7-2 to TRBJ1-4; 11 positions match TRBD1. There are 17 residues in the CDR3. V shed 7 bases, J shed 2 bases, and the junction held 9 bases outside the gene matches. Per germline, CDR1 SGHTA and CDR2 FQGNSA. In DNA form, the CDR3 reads TGTGCCAGCACGTGGACAGGGGGCGCGGGTACTAATGAAAAACTGTTTTTT. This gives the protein CASTWTGGAGTNEKLFF.

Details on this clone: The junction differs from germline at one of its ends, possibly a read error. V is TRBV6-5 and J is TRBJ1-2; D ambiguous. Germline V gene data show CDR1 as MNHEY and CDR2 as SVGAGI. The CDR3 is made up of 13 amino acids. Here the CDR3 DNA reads TGTGCCATCAGTGACGAACACCACTATGGCTACACCTTC. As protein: CAISDEHHYGYTF.

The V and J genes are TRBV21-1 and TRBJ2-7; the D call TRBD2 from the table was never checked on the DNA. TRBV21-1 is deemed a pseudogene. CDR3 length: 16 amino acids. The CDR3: CASSKRSGPGIYEQYF. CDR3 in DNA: TGTGCCAGCAGCAAACGTAGTGGTCCCGGGATCTACGAGCAGTACTTC.

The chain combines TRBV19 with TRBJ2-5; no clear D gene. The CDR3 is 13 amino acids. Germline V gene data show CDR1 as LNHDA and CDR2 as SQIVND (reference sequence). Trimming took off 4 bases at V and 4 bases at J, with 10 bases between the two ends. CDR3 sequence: CASSRNIGETQYF. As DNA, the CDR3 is TGTGCCAGTAGTAGAAACATCGGAGAGACCCAGTACTTC. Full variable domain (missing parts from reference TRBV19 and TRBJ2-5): DGGITQSPKYLFRKEGQNVTLSCEQNLNHDAMYWYRQDPGQGLRLIYYSQIVNDFQKGDIAEGYSVSREKKESFPLTVTSAQKNPTAFYLCASSRNIGETQYFGPGTRLLVL.

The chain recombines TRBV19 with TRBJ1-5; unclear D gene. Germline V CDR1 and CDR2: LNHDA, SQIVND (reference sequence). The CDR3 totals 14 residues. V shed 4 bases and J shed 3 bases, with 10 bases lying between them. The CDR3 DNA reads TGTGCCAGTAGTACGGATGGCTTCAATCAGCCCCAGCATTTT. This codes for CASSTDGFNQPQHF.

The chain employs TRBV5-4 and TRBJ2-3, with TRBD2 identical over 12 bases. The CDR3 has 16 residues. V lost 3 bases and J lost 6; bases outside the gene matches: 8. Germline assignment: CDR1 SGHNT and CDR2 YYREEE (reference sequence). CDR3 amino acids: CASSWPPGTSGDTQYF. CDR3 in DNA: TGTGCCAGCAGCTGGCCCCCTGGGACTAGCGGGGATACGCAGTATTTT.

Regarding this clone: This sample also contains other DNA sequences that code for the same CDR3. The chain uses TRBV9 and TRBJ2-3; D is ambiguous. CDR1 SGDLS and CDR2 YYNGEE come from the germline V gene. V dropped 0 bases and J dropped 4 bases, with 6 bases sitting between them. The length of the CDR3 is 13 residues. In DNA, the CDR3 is TGTGCCAGCAGCGTAGGGGTCGCAGATACGCAGTATTTT. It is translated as CASSVGVADTQYF.

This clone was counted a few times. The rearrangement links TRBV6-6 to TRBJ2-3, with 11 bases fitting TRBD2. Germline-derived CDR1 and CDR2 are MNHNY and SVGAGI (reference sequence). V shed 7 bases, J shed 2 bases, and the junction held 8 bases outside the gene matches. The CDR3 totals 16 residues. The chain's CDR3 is CASTQLGLAATDTQYF. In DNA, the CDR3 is TGTGCCAGCACCCAACTGGGACTAGCGGCCACAGATACGCAGTATTTT.

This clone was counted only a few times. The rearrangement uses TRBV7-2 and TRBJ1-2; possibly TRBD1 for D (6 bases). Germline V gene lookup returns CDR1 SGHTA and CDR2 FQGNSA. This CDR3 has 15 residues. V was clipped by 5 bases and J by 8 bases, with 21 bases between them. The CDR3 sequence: CASSKPPGQTGGYTF. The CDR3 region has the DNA TGTGCCAGCAGCAAGCCCCCGGGACAAACTGGGGGCTACACCTTC.

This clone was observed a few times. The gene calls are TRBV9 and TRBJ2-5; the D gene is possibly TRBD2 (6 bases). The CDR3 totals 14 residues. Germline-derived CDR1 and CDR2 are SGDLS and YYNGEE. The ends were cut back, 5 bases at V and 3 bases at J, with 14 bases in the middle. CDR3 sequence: CASSRGGEEETQYF. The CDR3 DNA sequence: TGTGCCAGCAGTCGGGGCGGGGAGGAAGAGACCCAGTACTTC. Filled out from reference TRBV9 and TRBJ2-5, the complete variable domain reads DSGVTQTPKHLITATGQRVTLRCSPRSGDLSVYWYQQSLDQGLQFLIQYYNGEERAKGNILERFSAQQFPDLHSELNLSSLELGDSALYFCASSRGGEEETQYFGPGTRLLVL.

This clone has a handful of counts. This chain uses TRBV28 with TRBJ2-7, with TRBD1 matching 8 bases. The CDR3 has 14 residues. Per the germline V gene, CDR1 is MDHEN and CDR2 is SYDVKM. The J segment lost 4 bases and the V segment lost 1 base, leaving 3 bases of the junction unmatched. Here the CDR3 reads CASSLSGGQYEQYF. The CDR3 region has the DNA TGTGCCAGCAGTTTATCAGGGGGCCAATACGAGCAGTACTTC.

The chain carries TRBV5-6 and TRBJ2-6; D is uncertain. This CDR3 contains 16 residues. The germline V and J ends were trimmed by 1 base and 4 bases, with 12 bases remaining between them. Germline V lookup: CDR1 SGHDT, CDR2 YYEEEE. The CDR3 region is CASSLLGEAGANVLTF. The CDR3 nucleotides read TGTGCCAGCAGCTTGTTGGGTGAGGCCGGGGCCAACGTCCTGACTTTC. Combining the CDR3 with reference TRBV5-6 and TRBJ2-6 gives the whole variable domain DAGVTQSPTHLIKTRGQQVTLRCSPKSGHDTVSWYQQALGQGPQFIFQYYEEEERQRGNFPDRFSGHQFPNYSSELNVNALLLGDSALYLCASSLLGEAGANVLTFGAGSRLTVL.